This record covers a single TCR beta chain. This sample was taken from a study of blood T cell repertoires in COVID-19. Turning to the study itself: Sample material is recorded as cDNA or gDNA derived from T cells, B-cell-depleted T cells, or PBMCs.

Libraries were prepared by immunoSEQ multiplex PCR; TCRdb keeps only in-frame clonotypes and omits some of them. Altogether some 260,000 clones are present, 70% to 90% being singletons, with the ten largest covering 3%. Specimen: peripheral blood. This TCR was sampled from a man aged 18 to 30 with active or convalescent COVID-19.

CDR3 coding DNA: TGTGCCAGCTCACCCCGGACAGGGTCGGGAAACACCATATATTTT. This codes for CASSPRTGSGNTIYF. V gene TRBV18 combines with J gene TRBJ1-3; 8 nucleotides agree with TRBD1. CDR3 size: 15 residues. Trimming took 3 bases from V and 4 from J; bases not matched to a gene: 5. CDR1 is KGHSH and CDR2 is LQKENI in the germline V gene.